Reported below is one T cell receptor beta chain. Its cognate antigen is unknown. These data are taken from a study of a mutant IDH1 vaccine in newly diagnosed glioma. Study background: Sex distribution of treated patients was roughly 62% male and roughly 40% female; mean age was around 40 years.

As for time point: week 23, last vaccination. All doses held 300 ug of mutant IDH1 20-mer peptide, with topical imiquimod. The assay was immunoSEQ multiplex PCR, and TCRdb's table has in-frame clones only and misses some. The table includes about 44,000 clones, 85% to 95% detected once. The V segment lost 6 bases and the J segment 2 bases; nucleotides outside the gene matches: 13. CDR3 length equals 16 residues. Germline V lookup: CDR1 MNHEY, CDR2 SVGAGI. The clonotype originates from a man aged 45-65 years with glioma. The chain has TRBV6-5 and TRBJ2-7; the match to TRBD2 covers 7 bases. This sample comprised PBMCs, obtained from a glioma patient whose treatment included an IDH1 peptide vaccine. CDR3: CASSYTTGGNTYEQYF. The CDR3 nucleotides read TGTGCCAGCAGCTACACCACCGGGGGGAATACCTACGAGCAGTACTTC.